The T cell receptor beta chain under discussion was sequenced for a study of glioma-infiltrating T cells. Study background: Samples included WHO grade II oligodendrogliomas or astrocytomas and initial-diagnosis grade IV glioblastomas. Sequencing aimed for 4.5- to 10-fold coverage of 950,000 to 1,000,000 peripheral T cells.

Study-wide findings and caveats: Very few CDR3 sequences were shared between tissue and blood. Above-expected tissue-blood divergence occurred in all gliomas, most in low-grade ones.

Using RNA template, CDR3s of TCR alpha and beta were amplified with iRepertoire arm-PCR. TCRdb re-called the multiplex PCR reads through MiXCR, storing one row per CDR3 protein. The sample shows 300,000 to 400,000 distinct CDR3 sequences, 41% of them seen only once. To note about this clonotype: No antigen is known for it. A read error is possible here, since a much larger clone lies one base away.

This CDR3 contains 14 residues. Germline V CDR1 and CDR2: MDHEN, SYDVKM. The V end was cut by 6 bases, the J end by 2 bases, with 11 bases between. V usage is TRBV28 and J usage is TRBJ1-5; D gene unclear. Sequencing was carried out using glioma tissue, nonneoplastic brain tissue, or PBMCs (not recorded which). The sequence was collected from a human donor with low-grade glioma or glioblastoma, undergoing nonglioma brain surgery, or in good health (not recorded which). This CDR3 is CASSSAVGNQPQHF. The CDR3 DNA reads as TGTGCCAGCAGCTCGGCCGTGGGCAATCAGCCCCAGCATTTT.